The source of this T cell receptor beta chain is a study of T cells in localized non-small cell lung cancer. Study outcomes and limitations: Sequencing involved a lone tumor region, leaving heterogeneity possible.

About this clone: Its specificity is unknown.

The method was immunoSEQ multiplex PCR; TCRdb's version includes in-frame clones alone and lacks a portion of them. Of some 2,400 clones detected, 20% to 30% appear once; the ten largest clones hold 28%. The TCR comes from a male donor older than 55 with stage I lung adenocarcinoma. The sequencing used lung tumor tissue, collected before any cancer treatment.

The CDR3 DNA reads TGTGCCAGCATCCCTGACAGGAATAATTCACCCCTCCACTTT. Protein: CASIPDRNNSPLHF. The chain couples TRBV6-8 to TRBJ1-6, with D perhaps TRBD1 (6 bases). V was pared by 7 bases and J by 5 bases, with 12 bases between. The CDR3 is 14 amino acids. Germline V gene data show CDR1 as MNHGY and CDR2 as SAAAGT.